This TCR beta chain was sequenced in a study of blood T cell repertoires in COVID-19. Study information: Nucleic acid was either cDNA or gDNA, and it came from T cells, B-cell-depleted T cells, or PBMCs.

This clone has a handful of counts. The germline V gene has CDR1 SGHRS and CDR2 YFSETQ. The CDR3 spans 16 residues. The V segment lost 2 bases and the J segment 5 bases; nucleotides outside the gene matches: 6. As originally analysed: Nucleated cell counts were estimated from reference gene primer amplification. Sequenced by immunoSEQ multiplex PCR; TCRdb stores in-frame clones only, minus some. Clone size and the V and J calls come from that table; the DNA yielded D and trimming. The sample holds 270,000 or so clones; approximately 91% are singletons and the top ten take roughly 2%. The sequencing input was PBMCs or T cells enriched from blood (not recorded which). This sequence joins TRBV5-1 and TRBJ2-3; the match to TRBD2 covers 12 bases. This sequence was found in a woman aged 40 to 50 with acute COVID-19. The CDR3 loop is CASSFTSGGPGDTQYF. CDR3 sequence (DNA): TGCGCCAGCAGCTTCACTAGCGGGGGGCCTGGAGATACGCAGTATTTT. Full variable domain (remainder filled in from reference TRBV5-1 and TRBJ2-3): KAGVTQTPRYLIKTRGQQVTLSCSPISGHRSVSWYQQTPGQGLQFLFEYFSETQRNKGNFPGRFSGRQFSNSRSEMNVSTLELGDSALYLCASSFTSGGPGDTQYFGPGTRLTVL.